The 23 T cell receptor beta chains reported below all come from one sample, sequenced in a study of spatial heterogeneity in lung cancer. This sample's time point: sample taken at primary tumor resection. TCRdb passed the 5' RACE reads through MiXCR, listing each CDR3 protein once. The table records about 710 distinct CDR3 sequences, 9.5% to 14% of them present only once. The sequencing used normal lung tissue next to the tumor, collected at surgery. The source is a male donor with early-stage non-small cell lung cancer.

This clonotype is large within its sample. This rearrangement joins TRBV10-3 to TRBJ2-7; perhaps TRBD1 as D (7 bases). This CDR3 comprises 16 residues. Trimming left V 8 bases short and J 3 bases short, with 23 bases between. Germline V lookup: CDR1 ENHRY, CDR2 SYGVKD. The CDR3 is CAIGGNRGGVDYEQYF. DNA for the CDR3: TGTGCCATCGGGGGAAACAGGGGAGGAGTCGACTACGAGCAGTACTTC.

This clonotype occurred a few times. One end of the junction fails to match germline, which may point to a read error. The chain is built from TRBV7-2 and TRBJ2-3; TRBD2 matches at 8 bases. The CDR3 runs 16 residues. The germline CDR1 and CDR2 sequences are SGHTA and FQGNSA. CDR3 loop: CSSSLAGGGNTDTQYF. CDR3 nucleotide sequence: TGTTCCAGCAGCTTAGCGGGCGGGGGGAACACAGATACGCAGTATTTT.

This clonotype is labeled as medium-sized. The rearrangement uses TRBV7-9 and TRBJ1-1; TRBD1 agrees at 7 bases. Unmatched junction bases numbered 2, after V lost 5 bases and J lost 2 bases. Per germline, CDR1 SEHNR and CDR2 FQNEAQ (reference sequence). The CDR3 length is 13 residues. The CDR3 nucleotides are TGTGCCAGCAGCGGACAGGTCAACACTGAAGCTTTCTTT. Amino acids: CASSGQVNTEAFF. The full variable domain, rest sourced from reference TRBV7-9 and TRBJ1-1, is DTGVSQNPRHKITKRGQNVTFRCDPISEHNRLYWYRQTLGQGPEFLTYFQNEAQLEKSRLLSDRFSAERPKGSFSTLEIQRTEQGDSAMYLCASSGQVNTEAFFGQGTRLTVV.

By share, this clonotype counts as medium-sized. The gene calls are TRBV20-1 and TRBJ2-1; D gene uncertain. The germline V gene encodes CDR1 DFQATT and CDR2 SNEGSKA (reference sequence). This CDR3 has 13 residues. V was trimmed by 0 bases and J by 5 bases, leaving 8 bases between them. CDR3 region: CSARDLTDNEQFF. In DNA form, the CDR3 reads TGCAGTGCTAGAGATCTGACCGACAATGAGCAGTTCTTC.

By share, this clonotype ranks as medium-sized (0.01 to 0.1%). J is TRBJ2-5 and V is TRBV10-3, with 10 nucleotides matching TRBD2. Looked up from germline, CDR1 is ENHRY and CDR2 is SYGVKD. The CDR3 extends over 17 amino acids. Trimming at V came to 3 bases and at J to 5 bases, leaving 12 bases not matched to a gene. The chain's CDR3 is CAISDPSGGKVRETQYF. CDR3 DNA sequence: TGTGCCATCAGTGACCCTAGCGGGGGAAAGGTGCGGGAGACCCAGTACTTC.

V usage is TRBV7-8 and J usage is TRBJ2-2, with D perhaps given as TRBD1 or TRBD2 (5 bases each). This CDR3 has 15 amino acids. V lost 8 bases and J 6 bases, leaving 19 bases between the germline ends. CDR1 is SGHVS, CDR2 FQNEAQ, per germline. CDR3 sequence (DNA): TGTGCCAGCTATAAATCACGCCTGGGGGCCGGGGAGCTGTTTTTT. As protein: CASYKSRLGAGELFF.

A remark on this clonotype: Since a much larger clone is just one base distant, this may be a read error. The CDR3 protein is CVSRGPGETQYF. The CDR3 DNA sequence: TGTGTCAGCAGGGGGCCTGGGGAAACCCAGTACTTC. The J gene is TRBJ2-5, the V gene TRBV28; TRBD1 matches at 8 bases. Germline V gives CDR1 MDHEN, CDR2 SYDVKM. This CDR3 spans 12 amino acids.

This clonotype is categorized as medium-sized. V usage is TRBV12-3 or TRBV12-4 and J usage is TRBJ2-1, with TRBD1 matching over 9 bases. The CDR3 totals 16 residues. Trimming removed 5 bases from V and 3 bases from J; junction bases left unmatched: 8. The CDR3 DNA follows: TGTGCCAGCAGTGAGGGACAGGGACGGGTCTACAATGAGCAGTTCTTC. This sequence encodes CASSEGQGRVYNEQFF.

This clonotype is classed as large. This chain uses TRBV3-1 with TRBJ1-4, with TRBD1 identical over 7 bases. The germline CDR1 and CDR2 sequences are LGHDT and YNNKEL (reference sequence). This CDR3 has 15 residues. J gave up 5 bases and V 4 bases, and 7 bases lay outside the gene matches. For the CDR3, the DNA is TGTGCCAGCAGCCCGATCGGGACAGAAAATGAAAAACTGTTTTTT. Translation gives CASSPIGTENEKLFF. Full variable domain (missing parts from reference TRBV3-1 and TRBJ1-4): DTAVSQTPKYLVTQMGNDKSIKCEQNLGHDTMYWYKQDSKKFLKIMFSYNNKELIINETVPNRFSPKSPDKAHLNLHINSLELGDSAVYFCASSPIGTENEKLFFGSGTQLSVL.

V is TRBV7-2 and J is TRBJ2-1; 7 bases fit TRBD1. CDR1 is SGHTA and CDR2 is FQGNSA in the germline V gene. Trimming removed 0 bases from V and 10 bases from J; junction bases left unmatched: 9. This CDR3 is 15 amino acids long. CDR3 in DNA: TGTGCCAGCAGCTTAGCCGTCTCACTAGGGGGCGAGCAGTTCTTC. This translates into CASSLAVSLGGEQFF. The variable domain in full, completed from reference TRBV7-2 and TRBJ2-1, reads GAGVSQSPSNKVTEKGKDVELRCDPISGHTALYWYRQSLGQGLEFLIYFQGNSAPDKSGLPSDRFSAERTGGSVSTLTIQRTQQEDSAVYLCASSLAVSLGGEQFFGPGTRLTVL.

The chain links TRBV10-3 to TRBJ1-1; weak D call: TRBD1 (5 bases). The CDR3 runs 12 residues. The V gene's germline CDR1 is ENHRY and CDR2 SYGVKD. Trimming left V 10 bases short and J 4 bases short, with 13 bases between. The CDR3 region has the DNA TGTGCCACCGCCGGACAAGGCACTGAAGCTTTCTTT. Amino acids: CATAGQGTEAFF.

This clonotype is deemed medium-sized. This chain links TRBV11-2 with TRBJ2-3, with D tentatively TRBD2 (6 bases). From germline, CDR1 is SGHAT and CDR2 FQNNGV. V was cut by 5 bases and J by 0 bases, with 15 bases left in between. The CDR3 sequence is 16 residues long. CDR3 region: CASSPGTFISTDTQYF. The CDR3 DNA reads TGTGCCAGCAGCCCCGGGACTTTCATTAGCACAGATACGCAGTATTTT.

This clonotype rates as large. The chain combines TRBV20-1 with TRBJ1-6; D may be TRBD1 (6 bases). The CDR3 is 14 residues long. Trimming took off 3 bases at V and 9 bases at J, with 15 bases between the two ends. Germline CDR1 DFQATT, CDR2 SNEGSKA (reference sequence). CDR3 in DNA: TGCAGTGCTAGGGCCGGGACATCAAGTTCACCCCTCCACTTT. Translated: CSARAGTSSSPLHF.

This clonotype is large. The chain carries TRBV2 and TRBJ1-5, with a tentative D call TRBD1 (6 bases). Per germline, CDR1 SNHLY and CDR2 FYNNEI. The CDR3 loop spans 14 amino acids. V was cut by 6 bases and J by 6 bases, with 15 bases left in between. This CDR3 reads CASRAGAGGQPQHF. In nucleotides, the CDR3 is TGTGCCAGCAGAGCAGGGGCCGGAGGTCAGCCCCAGCATTTT.

This clonotype was counted a few times. A read error may explain this, as a much larger clone is one base away. V gene TRBV20-1 combines with J gene TRBJ1-6; D is perhaps TRBD1 (5 bases). The germline gives CDR1 DFQATT, CDR2 SNEGSKA (reference sequence). CDR3 length equals 15 residues. CDR3 sequence reads: CSARAREQVNSPPHF. The CDR3 DNA follows: TGCAGTGCTAGAGCACGGGAACAGGTTAATTCACCCCCCCACTTT.

By sample share, this clonotype is medium-sized. The rearrangement links TRBV29-1 to TRBJ2-5, with a weak D call TRBD1 (6 bases). There are 13 residues in the CDR3. Trimming shortened V by 4 bases and J by 5 bases, and 14 bases separated the two germline ends. CDR1 is SQVTM, CDR2 ANQGSEA, per germline. The CDR3 region is CSVGRGSMETQYF. CDR3 sequence (DNA): TGCAGCGTTGGCAGGGGCAGTATGGAGACCCAGTACTTC.

This clonotype is labeled as medium-sized. J is TRBJ2-3 and V is TRBV10-1, with TRBD2 as a possible D gene (6 bases). V was shortened by 5 bases and J by 5 bases, with 23 bases between the two germline ends. This CDR3 spans 17 amino acids. Germline values: CDR1 WNHNN, CDR2 SYGVQD (reference sequence). CDR3 nucleotide sequence: TGCGCCAGCAGTTCCCAGACTAGGAAGGACCCAGGAGATACGCAGTATTTT. Translating gives CASSSQTRKDPGDTQYF.

This clonotype is large (0.1 to 1%). V is TRBV24-1 and J is TRBJ2-5, with 7 bases fitting TRBD1. Trimming removed 4 bases from V and 4 bases from J; junction bases left unmatched: 2. The CDR3 runs to 13 residues. Germline-derived CDR1 and CDR2 are KGHDR and SFDVKD. CDR3: CATSEGTVETQYF. CDR3 bases: TGTGCCACCAGTGAAGGGACAGTAGAGACCCAGTACTTC.

This clonotype is medium-sized by share. The V gene is TRBV7-2, the J gene TRBJ2-4, with D unclear. Germline V gene lookup returns CDR1 SGHTA and CDR2 FQGNSA. The CDR3 loop spans 13 amino acids. Trimming took off 1 base at V and 1 base at J, with 2 bases between the two ends. CDR3 sequence: CASSLVAKNIQYF. In DNA form, the CDR3 reads TGTGCCAGCAGCTTAGTCGCCAAAAACATTCAGTACTTC.

This clonotype was recorded at least ten times. This sequence joins TRBV20-1 and TRBJ2-7, with unresolved D. The V end lost 6 bases, the J end lost 0 bases, and 12 bases lay between the germline ends. This CDR3 spans 13 amino acids. The germline V gene has CDR1 DFQATT and CDR2 SNEGSKA (reference sequence). CDR3 residues: CSATMRSSYEQYF. The CDR3 DNA reads TGCAGTGCCACGATGCGGAGCTCCTACGAGCAGTACTTC.

This clonotype is classed as medium-sized. V is TRBV7-9 and J is TRBJ1-1; 7 positions match TRBD1. This CDR3 has 15 residues. Germline trimming cut 5 bases from V and 8 bases from J; bases unmatched to any gene: 14. CDR1 and CDR2 from the germline V gene are SEHNR and FQNEAQ (reference sequence). The DNA of the CDR3 is TGTGCCAGCAGCGCCGATATACAGGGGACGTTCGAAGCTTTCTTT. Its translation: CASSADIQGTFEAFF.

This clonotype is deemed medium-sized. The chain couples TRBV20-1 to TRBJ2-2; D remains ambiguous. Trimming pared 6 bases from V and 0 bases from J, leaving 11 bases between. This CDR3 is 14 amino acids long. CDR1 is DFQATT and CDR2 is SNEGSKA in the germline V gene (reference sequence). The CDR3 DNA is TGCAGTGCGTCAAGAAGGACGAACACCGGGGAGCTGTTTTTT. Translated, it gives CSASRRTNTGELFF.

This clonotype is classed as large (0.1 to 1%). The J gene is TRBJ2-3, the V gene TRBV19; D remains unclear. The V end lost 5 bases, the J end lost 0 bases, and 6 bases lay between the germline ends. The CDR3 runs to 13 residues. Germline CDR1 reads LNHDA; CDR2 reads SQIVND (reference sequence). The DNA of the CDR3 is TGTGCCAGTAGTCTCCCTAGCACAGATACGCAGTATTTT. It yields the protein CASSLPSTDTQYF.